A single sample gave rise to the 19 T cell receptor beta chains below, sequenced in a study of cytomegalovirus exposure and HLA in healthy donors (dated by TCRdb to about 2017). The library was produced with the immunoSEQ multiplex PCR assay. For the multiplex PCR, a mixture combining 60 forward primers for TCR Vbeta segments and 13 reverse primers for TCR Jbeta segments was used. Entries here come from immuneACCESS through TCRdb and include only in-frame sequences with V and J called. Some clones fail to appear in such tables; in the studies checked, an unresolved V gene covers under half of the shortfall, and the cause of the remainder is unknown. The sample table records 95,000 to 130,000 clones; about 69% of these occur just once. The ten largest clones represent 1.6% of the sample. Sequencing was carried out using PBMCs. The receptors were gathered from a woman under 30 in good health and CMV-seronegative.

About this clone: One end of the junction varies from germline; a read error may be responsible. The chain carries TRBV5-1 and TRBJ1-1; tentatively, D is TRBD1 (5 bases). The CDR3 is 12 amino acids. From germline, CDR1 is SGHRS and CDR2 YFSETQ. Here the CDR3 reads CASSRGNTEAFF. CDR3 DNA: TGCGCCAGCAGCCGGGGGAACACTGAAGCTTTTTTT.

Details on this clone: The junction and the germline gene differ at one end; a read error may be behind it. The rearrangement joins TRBV7-8 to TRBJ2-1; D unresolved. The germline V gene encodes CDR1 SGHVS and CDR2 FQNEAQ. This CDR3 is built from 11 residues. CDR3 protein: CAGSPENEQFF. CDR3 sequence (DNA): TGTGCCGGCAGCCCGGAGAATGAGCAGTTCTTC.

The J gene is TRBJ1-6, the V gene TRBV7-8, with a weak D call TRBD1 (5 bases). Between the trimmed V and J ends, which lost 4 bases and 10 bases, there was a span of 14 bases. This CDR3 contains 14 residues. Germline V gene lookup returns CDR1 SGHVS and CDR2 FQNEAQ. The CDR3 sequence: CASSYGGLESPLHF. CDR3 DNA sequence: TGTGCCAGCAGCTATGGGGGACTGGAGTCACCCCTCCACTTT. The variable domain in full, completed from reference TRBV7-8 and TRBJ1-6, reads GAGVSQSPRYKVAKRGQDVALRCDPISGHVSLFWYQQALGQGPEFLTYFQNEAQLDKSGLPSDRFFAERPEGSVSTLKIQRTQQEDSAVYLCASSYGGLESPLHFGNGTRLTVT.

This chain uses TRBV2 with TRBJ2-7; 7 bases align to TRBD1. There are 13 residues in the CDR3. Germline CDR1 and CDR2: SNHLY and FYNNEI. V shed 6 bases, J shed 2 bases, and the junction held 4 bases outside the gene matches. The DNA of the CDR3 is TGTGCCAGCAGGAGACAGGGTCCCTACGAGCAGTACTTC. Amino acid sequence: CASRRQGPYEQYF.

The chain employs TRBV6-1 and TRBJ1-2; TRBD1 aligns across 11 bases. V trimming: 0 bases; J trimming: 3 bases; junction bases outside the gene matches: 6. The length of the CDR3 is 17 residues. Per germline, CDR1 MNHNS and CDR2 SASEGT. CDR3 loop: CASSEAWTGGRDYGYTF. CDR3 in DNA: TGTGCCAGCAGTGAAGCTTGGACAGGGGGCAGGGACTATGGCTACACCTTC.

The CDR3 here is CASSYSAGRGGYEQYF. The CDR3 DNA reads as TGTGCCAGCAGTTACTCTGCCGGGAGGGGAGGCTACGAGCAGTACTTC. This chain uses TRBV6-5 with TRBJ2-7; 8 positions agree with TRBD2. The V segment lost 0 bases and the J segment 3 bases; nucleotides outside the gene matches: 7. The CDR3 spans 16 residues. The germline CDR1 and CDR2 sequences are MNHEY and SVGAGI.

V is TRBV4-1 and J is TRBJ1-2; 7 bases align to TRBD1. The CDR3 consists of 15 residues. Germline lookup yields CDR1 MGHRA and CDR2 YSYEKL. V shed 0 bases, J shed 2 bases, and the junction held 3 bases outside the gene matches. CDR3 DNA: TGCGCCAGCAGCCAAGAGGACAGGACCAACTATGGCTACACCTTC. This gives the protein CASSQEDRTNYGYTF.

The chain uses TRBV28 and TRBJ1-4, with 7 bases aligning to TRBD1. Germline CDR1 and CDR2: MDHEN and SYDVKM. Losses at the gene ends were 6 bases for V and 6 bases for J; bases not matched to a gene: 13. The length of the CDR3 is 16 residues. CDR3: CASRKIYRGWDEKLFF. The CDR3 nucleotides are TGTGCCAGCAGAAAGATTTACAGGGGCTGGGATGAAAAACTGTTTTTT.

In this sample, this clone turned up once. The chain uses TRBV11-2 and TRBJ2-3; D is perhaps TRBD1 (6 bases). The V and J ends lost 5 bases and 6 bases respectively, with 15 bases between them. Germline values: CDR1 SGHAT, CDR2 FQNNGV. There are 14 residues in the CDR3. This CDR3 reads CASSPRTVGDTQYF. For the CDR3, the DNA is TGTGCCAGCAGCCCCCGGACAGTGGGGGATACGCAGTATTTT.

V gene TRBV19 combines with J gene TRBJ1-1; TRBD1 is a possible D gene (5 bases). This CDR3 contains 15 residues. With 5 bases removed from V and 0 bases from J, the gap between germline ends came to 13 bases. Germline V CDR1 and CDR2: LNHDA, SQIVND (reference sequence). The CDR3 loop is CASSDGPGVNTEAFF. The CDR3 bases are TGTGCCAGTAGTGACGGACCGGGGGTGAACACTGAAGCTTTCTTT.

V is TRBV29-1 and J is TRBJ1-1; D gene unclear. CDR3 length: 11 amino acids. V dropped 2 bases and J dropped 6 bases, with 7 bases sitting between them. Germline assignment: CDR1 SQVTM and CDR2 ANQGSEA. CDR3 in amino acids: CSVERGPEAFF. The DNA of the CDR3 is TGCAGCGTTGAACGGGGTCCTGAAGCTTTCTTT.

The rearrangement links TRBV28 to TRBJ1-4; tentatively, D is TRBD1 (6 bases). From germline, CDR1 is MDHEN and CDR2 SYDVKM. Trimming removed 5 bases from V and 7 bases from J, with 11 bases in between. The CDR3 is 13 residues long. CDR3 sequence reads: CASSQGRSEKLFF. CDR3 bases: TGTGCCAGCAGTCAGGGGCGGAGTGAAAAACTGTTTTTT.

V and J are TRBV28 and TRBJ1-2; tentatively, D is TRBD1 (5 bases). The CDR3 runs 18 residues. V gave up 3 bases and J gave up 0 bases, with 20 bases separating them. Germline V gives CDR1 MDHEN, CDR2 SYDVKM. CDR3 DNA: TGTGCCAGCAGTTTTTTCAGGGTCGCGCCAAAAGCTAACTATGGCTACACCTTC. Its protein product is CASSFFRVAPKANYGYTF.

This rearrangement joins TRBV6-5 to TRBJ1-1; perhaps TRBD1 as D (6 bases). V was trimmed by 6 bases and J by 5 bases, leaving 19 bases between them. The CDR3 contains 15 residues. CDR1 is MNHEY, CDR2 SVGAGI, per germline. CDR3 in DNA: TGTGCCAGCAGCCTGACAGGCACCCCAAAGACTGAAGCTTTCTTT. Translating it yields CASSLTGTPKTEAFF.

This clone was counted a few times. The chain has TRBV11-2 and TRBJ1-1, with D hard to call. The CDR3 is 14 amino acids. The germline gives CDR1 SGHAT, CDR2 FQNNGV. The germline V and J ends were trimmed by 7 bases and 4 bases, with 16 bases remaining between them. The CDR3 region has the DNA TGTGCCAGCAACCTCCCCGGGGTCGGCACTGAAGCTTTCTTT. Its translation is CASNLPGVGTEAFF.

J is TRBJ2-5 and V is TRBV5-6; the D gene is possibly TRBD2 (6 bases). CDR1 is SGHDT and CDR2 is YYEEEE in the germline V gene. CDR3 length: 14 residues. The ends were cut back, 2 bases at V and 4 bases at J, with 12 bases in the middle. CDR3: CASSFNRGRETQYF. Written as DNA, the CDR3 is TGTGCCAGCAGCTTTAATCGGGGGAGAGAGACCCAGTACTTC.

CDR3 region: CASSQDLEGKLFF. The CDR3 nucleotides read TGTGCCAGCAGCCAAGACCTAGAGGGAAAACTGTTTTTT. The V and J genes are TRBV14 and TRBJ1-4; D unclear. The CDR3 runs to 13 residues. V dropped 0 bases and J dropped 10 bases, with 9 bases sitting between them. CDR1 is SGHDN, CDR2 FVKESK, per germline.

This sequence joins TRBV27 and TRBJ1-1; D is unclear. Germline lookup yields CDR1 MNHEY and CDR2 SMNVEV (reference sequence). The CDR3 consists of 16 residues. Trimming shortened V by 2 bases and J by 1 base, and 14 bases separated the two germline ends. DNA of the CDR3: TGTGCCAGCAGTTTACGTATTAGCCCGGGGAACACTGAAGCTTTCTTT. Its translation is CASSLRISPGNTEAFF.

The genes are TRBV27 and TRBJ2-2; TRBD1 might be the D (6 bases). V lost 7 bases and J 5 bases, leaving 17 bases between the germline ends. This CDR3 contains 15 residues. CDR1 MNHEY and CDR2 SMNVEV come from the germline V gene (reference sequence). The CDR3 region is CASNPSQGQTGELFF. DNA of the CDR3: TGTGCCAGCAACCCCAGCCAGGGACAAACCGGGGAGCTGTTTTTT.